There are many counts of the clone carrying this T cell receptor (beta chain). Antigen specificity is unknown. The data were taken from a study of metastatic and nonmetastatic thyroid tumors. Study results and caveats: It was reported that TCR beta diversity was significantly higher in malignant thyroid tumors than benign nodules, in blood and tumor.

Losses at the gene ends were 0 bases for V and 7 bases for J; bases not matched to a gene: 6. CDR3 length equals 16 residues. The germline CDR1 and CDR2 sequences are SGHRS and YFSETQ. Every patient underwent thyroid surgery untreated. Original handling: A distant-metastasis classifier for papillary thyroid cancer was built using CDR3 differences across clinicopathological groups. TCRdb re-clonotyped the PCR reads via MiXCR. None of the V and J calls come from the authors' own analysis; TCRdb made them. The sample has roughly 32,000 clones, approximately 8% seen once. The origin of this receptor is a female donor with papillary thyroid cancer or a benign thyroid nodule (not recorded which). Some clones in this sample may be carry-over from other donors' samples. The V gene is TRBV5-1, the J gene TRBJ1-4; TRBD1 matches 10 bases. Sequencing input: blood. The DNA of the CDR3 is TGCGCCAGCAGCTTGGCCGGGGGACAGGGGAGTGAAAAACTGTTTTTT. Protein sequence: CASSLAGGQGSEKLFF.